Sequencing of this TCR beta chain was carried out in a study of a mutant IDH1 vaccine in newly diagnosed glioma. Clones were sequenced by immunoSEQ multiplex PCR, and TCRdb holds only the in-frame ones, with some missing. The table has tens of thousands of clones, about 73% seen once. In this sample, this clone turned up a few times. The antigen remains undetermined. Time point described: week 35, safety follow-up. Doses consisted of 300 ug of mutant IDH1 20-mer peptide each, paired with topical imiquimod. The CDR3 length is 15 residues. V lost 5 bases and J lost 0, with 10 bases in between. Germline CDR1 reads SEHNR; CDR2 reads FQNEAQ (reference sequence).

V is TRBV7-9 and J is TRBJ1-4; maybe TRBD1 (5 bases). The source is a man aged 45-60 years with glioma. The source was PBMCs, collected from a glioma patient whose treatment included an IDH1 peptide vaccine. Here the CDR3 reads CASSRTGATNEKLFF. DNA of the CDR3: TGTGCCAGCAGCCGTACAGGTGCAACTAATGAAAAACTGTTTTTT.